This T cell receptor (beta chain) is from a study of yellow fever vaccine responses in identical twins. Study findings and constraints: Twins' vaccine T cell responses were reported to seem partly convergent and partly personalized.

As concerns this clonotype: The antigen is undetermined.

TCRdb processed the RT-PCR reads anew with MiXCR; each CDR3 protein has one entry. Among almost 2,500 distinct CDR3 sequences listed, around four fifths were seen once. Per the germline V gene, CDR1 is SGHAT and CDR2 is FQDESV (reference sequence). J was trimmed by 1 base and V by 2 bases; bases with no gene match: 7. This CDR3 is 17 amino acids long. The receptor was isolated from a woman between 18 and 30 years old who received the yellow fever vaccine. V gene TRBV11-1 combines with J gene TRBJ2-2; 7 bases align to TRBD2. The material sequenced was T cells from blood (PBMCs), unsorted or a sorted subset (not recorded which), taken before or after yellow fever vaccination (not recorded which). CDR3 DNA: TGTGCCAGCAGCTTATTCCCTAGCGGCAAGAACACCGGGGAGCTGTTTTTT. Its protein is CASSLFPSGKNTGELFF. The whole variable domain, filled in from reference TRBV11-1 and TRBJ2-2, reads EAEVAQSPRYKITEKSQAVAFWCDPISGHATLYWYRQILGQGPELLVQFQDESVVDDSQLPKDRFSAERLKGVDSTLKIQPAELGDSAMYLCASSLFPSGKNTGELFFGEGSRLTVL.